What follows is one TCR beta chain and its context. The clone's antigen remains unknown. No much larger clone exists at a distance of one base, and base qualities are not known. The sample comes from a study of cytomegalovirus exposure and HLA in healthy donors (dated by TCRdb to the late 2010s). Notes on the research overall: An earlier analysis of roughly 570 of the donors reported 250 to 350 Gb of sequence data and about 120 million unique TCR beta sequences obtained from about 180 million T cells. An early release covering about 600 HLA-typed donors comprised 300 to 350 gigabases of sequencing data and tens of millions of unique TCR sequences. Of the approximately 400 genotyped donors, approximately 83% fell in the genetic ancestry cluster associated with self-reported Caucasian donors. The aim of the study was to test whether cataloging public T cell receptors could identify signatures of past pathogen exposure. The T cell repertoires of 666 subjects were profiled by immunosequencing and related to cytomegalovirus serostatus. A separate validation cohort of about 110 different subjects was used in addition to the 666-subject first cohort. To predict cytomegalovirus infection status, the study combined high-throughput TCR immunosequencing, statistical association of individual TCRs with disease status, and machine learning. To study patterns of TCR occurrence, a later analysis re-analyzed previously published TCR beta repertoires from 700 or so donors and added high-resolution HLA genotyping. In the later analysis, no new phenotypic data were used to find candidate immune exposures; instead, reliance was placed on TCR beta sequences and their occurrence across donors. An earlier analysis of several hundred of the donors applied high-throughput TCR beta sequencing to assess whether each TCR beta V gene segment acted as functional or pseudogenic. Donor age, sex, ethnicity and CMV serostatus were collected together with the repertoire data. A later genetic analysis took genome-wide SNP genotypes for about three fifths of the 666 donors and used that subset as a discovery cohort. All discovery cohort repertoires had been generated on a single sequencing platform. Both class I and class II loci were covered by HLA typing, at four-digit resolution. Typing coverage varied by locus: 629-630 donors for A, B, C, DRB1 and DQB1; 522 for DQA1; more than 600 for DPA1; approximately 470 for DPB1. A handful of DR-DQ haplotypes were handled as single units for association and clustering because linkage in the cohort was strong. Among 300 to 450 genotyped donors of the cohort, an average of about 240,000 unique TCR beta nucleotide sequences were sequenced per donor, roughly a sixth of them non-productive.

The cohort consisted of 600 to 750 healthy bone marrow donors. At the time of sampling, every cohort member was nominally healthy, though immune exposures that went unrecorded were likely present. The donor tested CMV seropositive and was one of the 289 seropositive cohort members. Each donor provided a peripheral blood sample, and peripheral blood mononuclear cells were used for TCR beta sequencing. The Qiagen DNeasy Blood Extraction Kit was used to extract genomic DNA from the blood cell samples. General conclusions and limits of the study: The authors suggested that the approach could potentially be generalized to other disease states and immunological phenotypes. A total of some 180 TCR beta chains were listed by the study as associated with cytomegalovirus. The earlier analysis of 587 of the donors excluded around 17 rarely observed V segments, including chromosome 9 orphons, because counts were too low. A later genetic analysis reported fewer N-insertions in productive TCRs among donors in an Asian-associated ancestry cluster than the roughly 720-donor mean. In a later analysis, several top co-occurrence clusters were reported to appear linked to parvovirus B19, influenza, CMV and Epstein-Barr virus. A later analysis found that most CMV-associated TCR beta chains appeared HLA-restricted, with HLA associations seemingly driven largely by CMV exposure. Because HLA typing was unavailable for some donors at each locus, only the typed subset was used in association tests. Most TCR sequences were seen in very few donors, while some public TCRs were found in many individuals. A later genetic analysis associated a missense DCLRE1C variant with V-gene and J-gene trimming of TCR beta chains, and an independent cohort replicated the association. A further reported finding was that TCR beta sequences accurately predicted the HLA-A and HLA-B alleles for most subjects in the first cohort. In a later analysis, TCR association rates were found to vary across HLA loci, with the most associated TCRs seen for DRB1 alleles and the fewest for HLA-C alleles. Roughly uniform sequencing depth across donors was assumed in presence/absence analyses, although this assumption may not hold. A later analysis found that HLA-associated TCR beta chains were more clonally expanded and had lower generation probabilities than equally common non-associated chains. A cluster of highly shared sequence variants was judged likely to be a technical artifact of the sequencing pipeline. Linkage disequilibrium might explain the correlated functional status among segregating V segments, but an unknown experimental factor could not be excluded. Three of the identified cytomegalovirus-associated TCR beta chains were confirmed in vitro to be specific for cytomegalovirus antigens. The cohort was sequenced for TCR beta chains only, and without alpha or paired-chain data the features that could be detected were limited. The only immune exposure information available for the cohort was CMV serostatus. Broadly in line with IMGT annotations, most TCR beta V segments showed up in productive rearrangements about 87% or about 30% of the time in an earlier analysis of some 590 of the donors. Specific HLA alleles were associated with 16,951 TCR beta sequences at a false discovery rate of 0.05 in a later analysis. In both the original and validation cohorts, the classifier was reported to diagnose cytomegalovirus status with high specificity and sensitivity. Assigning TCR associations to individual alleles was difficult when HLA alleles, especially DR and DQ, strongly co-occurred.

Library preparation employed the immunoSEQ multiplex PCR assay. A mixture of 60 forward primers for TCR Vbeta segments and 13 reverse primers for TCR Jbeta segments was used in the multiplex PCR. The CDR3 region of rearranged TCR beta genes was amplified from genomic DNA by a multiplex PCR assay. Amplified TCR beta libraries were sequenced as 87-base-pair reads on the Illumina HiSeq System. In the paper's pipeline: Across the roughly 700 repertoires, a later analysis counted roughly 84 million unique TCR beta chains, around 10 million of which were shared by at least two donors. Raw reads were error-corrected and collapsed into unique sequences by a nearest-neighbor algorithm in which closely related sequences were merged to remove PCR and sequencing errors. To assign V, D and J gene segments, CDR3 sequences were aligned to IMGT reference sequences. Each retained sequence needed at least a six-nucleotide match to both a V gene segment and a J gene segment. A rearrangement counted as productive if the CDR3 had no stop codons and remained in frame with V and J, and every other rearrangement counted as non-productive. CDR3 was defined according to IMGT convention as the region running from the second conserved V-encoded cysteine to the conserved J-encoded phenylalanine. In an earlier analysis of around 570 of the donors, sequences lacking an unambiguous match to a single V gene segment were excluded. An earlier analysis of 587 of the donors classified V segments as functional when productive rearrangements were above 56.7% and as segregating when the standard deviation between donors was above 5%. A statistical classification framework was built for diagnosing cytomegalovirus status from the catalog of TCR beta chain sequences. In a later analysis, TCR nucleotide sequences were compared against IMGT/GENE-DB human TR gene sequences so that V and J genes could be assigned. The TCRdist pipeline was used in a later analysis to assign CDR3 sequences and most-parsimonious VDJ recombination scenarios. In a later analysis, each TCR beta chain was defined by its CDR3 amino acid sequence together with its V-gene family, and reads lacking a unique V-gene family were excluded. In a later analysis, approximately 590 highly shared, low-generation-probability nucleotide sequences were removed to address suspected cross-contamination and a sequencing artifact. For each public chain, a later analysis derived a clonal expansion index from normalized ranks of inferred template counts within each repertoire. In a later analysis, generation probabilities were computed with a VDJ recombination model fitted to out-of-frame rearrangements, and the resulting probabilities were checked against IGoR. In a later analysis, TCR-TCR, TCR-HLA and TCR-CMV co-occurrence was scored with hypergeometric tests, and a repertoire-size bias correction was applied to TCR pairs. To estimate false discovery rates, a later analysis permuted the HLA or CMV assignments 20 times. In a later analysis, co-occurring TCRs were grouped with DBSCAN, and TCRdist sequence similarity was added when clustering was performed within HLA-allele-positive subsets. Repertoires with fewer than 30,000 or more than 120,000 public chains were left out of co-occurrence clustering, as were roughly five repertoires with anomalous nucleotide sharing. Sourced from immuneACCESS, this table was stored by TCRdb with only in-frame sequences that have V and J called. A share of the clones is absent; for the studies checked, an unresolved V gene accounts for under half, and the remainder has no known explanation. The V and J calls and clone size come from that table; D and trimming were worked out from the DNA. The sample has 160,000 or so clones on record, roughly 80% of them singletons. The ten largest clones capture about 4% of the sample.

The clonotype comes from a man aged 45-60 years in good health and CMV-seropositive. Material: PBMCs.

Here the CDR3 is given as CASSFGGGIQETQYF. The nucleotide sequence reads TGTGCCAGCAGCTTTGGCGGGGGGATCCAAGAGACCCAGTACTTC. The chain is assembled from TRBV5-4 and TRBJ2-5, and TRBD2 matches 8 of the central bases. As encoded in the germline V gene (reference sequence), CDR1 is SGHNT while CDR2 is YYREEE. CDR3 length: 15 amino acids, cysteine to phenylalanine. The retained sequence is limited to the CDR3, 45 bases, with the frame set at the first base. V is trimmed back by 2 bases and J by 1 base, and the junction contains 4 bases that no gene match accounts for.